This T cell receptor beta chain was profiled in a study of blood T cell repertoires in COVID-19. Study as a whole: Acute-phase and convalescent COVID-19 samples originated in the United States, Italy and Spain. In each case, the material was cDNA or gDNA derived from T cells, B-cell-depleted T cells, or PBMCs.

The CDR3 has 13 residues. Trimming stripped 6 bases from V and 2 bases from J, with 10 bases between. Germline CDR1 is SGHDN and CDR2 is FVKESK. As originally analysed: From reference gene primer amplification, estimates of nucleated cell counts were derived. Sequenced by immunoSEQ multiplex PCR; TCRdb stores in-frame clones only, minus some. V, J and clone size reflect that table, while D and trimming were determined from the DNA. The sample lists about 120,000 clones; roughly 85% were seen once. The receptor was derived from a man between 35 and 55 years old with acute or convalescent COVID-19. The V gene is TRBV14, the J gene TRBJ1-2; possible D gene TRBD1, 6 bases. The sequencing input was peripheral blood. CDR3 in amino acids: CASSPDRNYGYTF. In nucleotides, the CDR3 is TGTGCCAGCAGTCCCGACAGGAACTATGGCTACACCTTC.